The clone carrying this T cell receptor beta chain was seen repeatedly, ten times or more. Trimming stripped 0 bases from V and 1 base from J, with 17 bases between. The CDR3 sequence is 19 residues long. Germline lookup yields CDR1 KGHDR and CDR2 SFDVKD. These data belong to a study of blood T cell repertoires in COVID-19. Whole-study context: Italy, Spain and the United States were the sources of the convalescent and acute COVID-19 samples. Nucleic acid was either cDNA or gDNA, and it came from T cells, B-cell-depleted T cells, or PBMCs.

Enrolled through a virtual design, the participants were between roughly 18 and 100 years of age and came from under 30 US areas. Researchers sorted participants into cohorts using their self-reported clinical history. Libraries were prepared by immunoSEQ multiplex PCR; TCRdb keeps only in-frame clonotypes and omits some of them. The sample carries a few hundred thousand clones, over 75% recorded once. The clonotype was recovered from a man aged 25-45 years in a cohort exposed to, infected with or recovered from COVID-19 (not recorded which). Sequenced sample: PBMCs or T cells enriched from blood (not recorded which). The rearrangement uses TRBV24-1 and TRBJ2-2; unclear D gene. The CDR3, as DNA: TGTGCCACCAGTGATTTGCAAATTTCCGGGTTTCAGAACACCGGGGAGCTGTTTTTT. Its translation is CATSDLQISGFQNTGELFF.